These 25 T cell receptor beta chains came from one sample sequenced in a study of CD8+CD57+ T cells in acquired aplastic anemia (dated by TCRdb to about 2018). TCRdb names Illumina HiSeq 2000 as the instrument used. TCR beta VDJ combination and CDR3 sequence profiling used genomic DNA as the template. TCRdb trimmed public reads at Q25 via fastp, called clones via MiXCR and kept in-frame beta chains. Rows merge per CDR3 protein into single entries with the most common DNA and genes. This sample gives some 290,000 distinct CDR3 sequences in total; 55% to 60% of them show up just once. The top ten hold 8% of the sample. The sample was sorted CD4+, CD8+, or CD8+CD57+ T cells (not recorded which) from PBMCs. These receptors all come from a human donor with severe aplastic anemia or a healthy control (not recorded which).

The V and J genes are TRBV7-3 and TRBJ2-1; TRBD2 aligns across 9 bases. This CDR3 contains 12 residues. The trim removed 2 bases at V and 16 bases at J, leaving 6 bases unmatched. Germline V gene lookup returns CDR1 SGHTA and CDR2 FQGTGA. The CDR3 coding sequence is TGTGCCAGCAGCTTAGGGGCGGGGGGGCAATTCTTC. Its translation is CASSLGAGGQFF.

V usage is TRBV12-5 and J usage is TRBJ2-2; possibly TRBD1 for D (5 bases). The CDR3 consists of 14 residues. Germline assignment: CDR1 LGHNT and CDR2 FRNRAP. Between the trimmed V and J ends, which lost 5 bases and 7 bases, there was a span of 14 bases. CDR3 protein: CASGPIPRVGELFF. The CDR3 DNA is TGTGCTAGTGGTCCCATCCCCAGGGTCGGGGAGCTGTTTTTT.

This chain connects TRBV10-3 to TRBJ2-1; D gene unclear. V was cut by 3 bases and J by 0 bases, with 12 bases left in between. The CDR3 is made up of 16 amino acids. Germline loops: CDR1 ENHRY, CDR2 SYGVKD. This CDR3 reads CAISDKHISSYNEQFF. DNA for the CDR3: TGTGCCATCAGTGATAAGCACATAAGCTCCTACAATGAGCAGTTCTTC.

The rearrangement joins TRBV10-3 to TRBJ1-5; D gene uncertain. With 6 bases removed from V and 2 bases from J, the gap between germline ends came to 14 bases. This CDR3 comprises 15 residues. Per germline, CDR1 ENHRY and CDR2 SYGVKD. The CDR3: CAISDSGGRNQPQHF. The CDR3 nucleotides are TGTGCCATCAGCGACTCAGGCGGACGCAATCAGCCCCAGCATTTT.

This clonotype came up a few times. The chain combines TRBV24-1 with TRBJ2-7; no reliable D call. Trimming took 4 bases from V and 6 from J, leaving 15 bases between them. Looked up from germline, CDR1 is KGHDR and CDR2 is SFDVKD. CDR3 length: 14 amino acids. The CDR3 DNA reads as TGTGCCACCAGTGAGTCAGGATGGGAAGGCGAGCAGTACTTC. Its translation is CATSESGWEGEQYF.

V gene TRBV7-8 combines with J gene TRBJ2-3, with 11 bases matching TRBD2. Germline CDR1 is SGHVS and CDR2 is FQNEAQ. Trimming took 3 bases from V and 4 from J; bases not matched to a gene: 6. The CDR3 length is 16 residues. CDR3 sequence (DNA): TGTGCCAGCAGCTTGGGTAGCGGGGGGGCCCCAGATACGCAGTATTTT. Protein: CASSLGSGGAPDTQYF. Full variable domain (missing parts from reference TRBV7-8 and TRBJ2-3): GAGVSQSPRYKVAKRGQDVALRCDPISGHVSLFWYQQALGQGPEFLTYFQNEAQLDKSGLPSDRFFAERPEGSVSTLKIQRTQQEDSAVYLCASSLGSGGAPDTQYFGPGTRLTVL.

This sequence joins TRBV29-1 and TRBJ1-5; a weak D match, TRBD1 (6 bases). The germline gives CDR1 SQVTM, CDR2 ANQGSEA. V lost 4 bases to trimming and J lost 4 bases, with 14 bases between them. The CDR3 runs to 14 residues. The CDR3 bases are TGCAGCGTTGCCGCAGGGGAGAAGAATCAGCCCCAGCATTTT. Amino acids: CSVAAGEKNQPQHF.

The chain combines TRBV7-2 with TRBJ2-3; the D gene could be TRBD1 or TRBD2 (5 bases each). The CDR3 runs 15 residues. Between the trimmed V and J ends, which lost 5 bases and 2 bases, there was a span of 14 bases. In germline, CDR1 is SGHTA, CDR2 FQGNSA. As DNA, the CDR3 is TGTGCCAGCAGCCTCCGGGACGGAGTCACAGATACGCAGTATTTT. Its protein product is CASSLRDGVTDTQYF. Looking up the rest from reference TRBV7-2 and TRBJ2-3 gives the full variable domain: GAGVSQSPSNKVTEKGKDVELRCDPISGHTALYWYRQSLGQGLEFLIYFQGNSAPDKSGLPSDRFSAERTGGSVSTLTIQRTQQEDSAVYLCASSLRDGVTDTQYFGPGTRLTVL.

This clonotype was detected a few times. A much more abundant neighbour one base away suggests this may be a read error. V gene TRBV12-3 or TRBV12-4 combines with J gene TRBJ1-4; a weak D match, TRBD1 (6 bases). The CDR3 consists of 14 residues. CDR3 nucleotides: TGTGCCAGCAGTTTTCGGGGGCTCGGTGAAAATCTGTTTTTT. Translating gives CASSFRGLGENLFF.

The V gene is TRBV13, the J gene TRBJ2-5; TRBD2 aligns across 10 bases. Losses at the gene ends were 4 bases for V and 3 bases for J; bases not matched to a gene: 11. This CDR3 is 17 amino acids long. Germline values: CDR1 PRHDT, CDR2 FYEKMQ (reference sequence). The CDR3 DNA sequence: TGTGCCAGCAGCTCCCAGCAGCGGCTAGCGGGAGAAGAGACCCAGTACTTC. Amino acids: CASSSQQRLAGEETQYF.

This clonotype was recorded many times. V gene TRBV7-8 combines with J gene TRBJ2-3; 11 nucleotides line up with TRBD2. The junction had 7 bases not matched to a gene; V was cut back by 1 base and J by 1 base. This CDR3 has 18 amino acids. The germline V gene encodes CDR1 SGHVS and CDR2 FQNEAQ. The CDR3 loop is CASSLVASGGFRTDTQYF. CDR3 coding DNA: TGTGCCAGCAGCTTAGTCGCTAGCGGGGGGTTTCGCACAGATACGCAGTATTTT.

In its sample, this clonotype was seen a few times. The gene calls are TRBV20-1 and TRBJ2-1; either TRBD1 or TRBD2 may fit D (5 bases each). V was pared by 0 bases and J by 0 bases, with 18 bases between. The CDR3 consists of 18 residues. From germline, CDR1 is DFQATT and CDR2 SNEGSKA (reference sequence). The CDR3 is CSARDHLNEGSSYNEQFF. CDR3 in DNA: TGCAGTGCTAGAGACCACCTTAACGAGGGGAGCTCCTACAATGAGCAGTTCTTC.

This clonotype was recorded many times. This rearrangement joins TRBV20-1 to TRBJ2-3, with 7 nucleotides matching TRBD2. V lost 2 bases and J lost 3; bases outside the gene matches: 5. The germline CDR1 and CDR2 sequences are DFQATT and SNEGSKA (reference sequence). The CDR3 extends over 14 amino acids. DNA of the CDR3: TGCAGTGCTAGATTGGTGGGGGGGACAGATACGCAGTATTTT. It yields the protein CSARLVGGTDTQYF.

This clonotype is a singleton in its sample. CDR3 in amino acids: CSVEMPEDAEAFF. In DNA form, the CDR3 reads TGCAGCGTTGAAATGCCGGAAGATGCTGAAGCTTTCTTT. This chain uses TRBV29-1 with TRBJ1-1; D unresolved. The CDR3 spans 13 residues. With 2 bases removed from V and 6 bases from J, the gap between germline ends came to 13 bases. The V gene's germline CDR1 is SQVTM and CDR2 ANQGSEA.

This clonotype has ten or more counts. This rearrangement joins TRBV5-8 to TRBJ2-4; no definite D call. Germline loops: CDR1 SGHTS, CDR2 YDEGEE. Deletions cut 0 bases from V and 7 bases from J, with 8 bases between. This CDR3 is built from 13 residues. CDR3 DNA sequence: TGTGCCAGCAGCTTGGAAAGGAGCAACATTCAGTACTTC. Its protein is CASSLERSNIQYF. Full variable domain (rest looked up from reference TRBV5-8 and TRBJ2-4): EAGVTQSPTHLIKTRGQQATLRCSPISGHTSVYWYQQALGLGLQFLLWYDEGEERNRGNFPPRFSGRQFPNYSSELNVNALELEDSALYLCASSLERSNIQYFGAGTRLSVL.

The genes are TRBV29-1 and TRBJ2-7; 10 nucleotides agree with TRBD2. V trimming: 5 bases; J trimming: 6 bases; junction bases outside the gene matches: 7. The CDR3 consists of 13 residues. Looked up from germline, CDR1 is SQVTM and CDR2 is ANQGSEA. The CDR3: CSVQSSGSGEQYF. DNA for the CDR3: TGCAGCGTTCAGTCTAGCGGGAGTGGCGAGCAGTACTTC.

In its sample, this clonotype was seen many times. The chain recombines TRBV10-3 with TRBJ2-5; 11 nucleotides agree with TRBD2. The CDR3 runs to 18 residues. Trimming cost V 2 bases and J 1 base; bases outside gene matches: 9. Germline-derived CDR1 and CDR2 are ENHRY and SYGVKD. CDR3 sequence reads: CAISETIAGGGIQETQYF. The CDR3 DNA reads as TGTGCCATCAGTGAGACGATAGCGGGGGGGGGGATCCAAGAGACCCAGTACTTC.

The CDR3, as DNA: TGTGCCAGCAGCTTAAGAGACAGCGGAAACTATGGCTACACCTTC. This gives the protein CASSLRDSGNYGYTF. The chain has TRBV11-1 and TRBJ1-2, with D perhaps matching TRBD1 (5 bases). Germline CDR1 SGHAT, CDR2 FQDESV (reference sequence). The germline V and J ends were trimmed by 2 bases and 2 bases, with 12 bases remaining between them. The CDR3 is made up of 15 amino acids.

This clonotype was recorded only once. Compared with germline, one end of the junction differs, possibly owing to a read error. The chain recombines TRBV5-1 with TRBJ1-1; 7 bases agree with TRBD1. The CDR3 covers 16 residues. Germline CDR1 reads SGHRS; CDR2 reads YFSETQ. CDR3 nucleotide sequence: TGCGCCAGCAGCTTCCTACAGGGGACCAAGGTTACTGGAGCTTTCTTT. It yields the protein CASSFLQGTKVTGAFF.

The CDR3 reads CASSQQTGGRAGNTIYF. CDR3 nucleotide sequence: TGCGCCAGCAGCCAACAGACAGGAGGTAGAGCTGGAAACACCATATATTTT. The V and J genes are TRBV4-3 and TRBJ1-3; a possible D gene is TRBD1 (6 bases). V was pared by 2 bases and J by 2 bases, with 16 bases between. The CDR3 has 17 residues. The V gene's germline CDR1 is LGHNA and CDR2 YSLEER.

The chain carries TRBV5-1 and TRBJ2-3; D is perhaps TRBD1 (5 bases). Per the germline V gene, CDR1 is SGHRS and CDR2 is YFSETQ. V was trimmed by 4 bases and J by 2 bases, leaving 11 bases between them. The CDR3 length is 14 residues. The CDR3 here is CASSPPDITDTQYF. DNA for the CDR3: TGCGCCAGCAGCCCCCCGGACATCACAGATACGCAGTATTTT.

Ten or more counts support this clonotype. The chain combines TRBV5-6 with TRBJ1-6, with 8 positions matching TRBD1. From germline, CDR1 is SGHDT and CDR2 YYEEEE. Unmatched junction bases numbered 10, after V lost 4 bases and J lost 10 bases. This CDR3 comprises 15 residues. CDR3 region: CASSLGQGDRSPLHF. The CDR3 coding sequence is TGTGCCAGCAGCCTAGGACAGGGTGATAGATCACCCCTCCACTTT.

In this sample, this clonotype turned up many times. The chain links TRBV7-6 to TRBJ2-3, with D possibly matching TRBD1 (5 bases). The CDR3 loop spans 15 amino acids. Trimming took 5 bases from V and 2 from J, leaving 14 bases between them. Germline V gene lookup returns CDR1 SGHVS and CDR2 FNYEAQ. The CDR3 is CASSIGVSNTDTQYF. CDR3 sequence (DNA): TGTGCCAGCAGCATAGGGGTCTCAAACACAGATACGCAGTATTTT.

This sequence joins TRBV15 and TRBJ2-3; weak D call: TRBD2 (6 bases). Per germline, CDR1 LNHNV and CDR2 YYDKDF (reference sequence). Trimming stripped 5 bases from V and 6 bases from J, with 24 bases between. There are 17 residues in the CDR3. The CDR3 loop reads CATSPRPEGSGLDTQYF. In nucleotides, the CDR3 is TGTGCCACCAGCCCCCGCCCGGAGGGTTCCGGGTTGGATACGCAGTATTTT. Complete variable domain (other parts from reference TRBV15 and TRBJ2-3): DAMVIQNPRYQVTQFGKPVTLSCSQTLNHNVMYWYQQKSSQAPKLLFHYYDKDFNNEADTPDNFQSRRPNTSFCFLDIRSPGLGDTAMYLCATSPRPEGSGLDTQYFGPGTRLTVL.

CDR3 coding DNA: TGTGCCAGCAGTGAATTCCCAGGGCCCTACGAGCAGTACTTC. This codes for CASSEFPGPYEQYF. The rearrangement joins TRBV2 to TRBJ2-7; D is possibly TRBD1 (5 bases). The ends were cut back, 2 bases at V and 2 bases at J, with 10 bases in the middle. The V gene's germline CDR1 is SNHLY and CDR2 FYNNEI. The CDR3 totals 14 residues.